This T cell receptor (beta chain) emerged from a study of control samples from healthy donors and cancer patients. The protocol was immunoSEQ multiplex PCR, while the TCRdb copy is restricted to in-frame clones and leaves out a portion. This sample yields fewer than 90,000 clones, of which 90% to 95% are seen a single time; approximately 5.7% belongs to the top ten. The CDR3 is 16 amino acids. Germline CDR1 and CDR2: KGHSY and FQNENV. The V end lost 3 bases, the J end lost 0 bases, and 12 bases lay between the germline ends. Material: blood. The chain couples TRBV16 to TRBJ1-5; possible D gene TRBD1, 5 bases. This receptor was taken from a woman aged 40 to 55 in good health. CDR3 region: CASSHSQGNSNQPQHF. The CDR3 DNA reads TGTGCCAGCAGCCACTCTCAGGGTAATAGCAATCAGCCCCAGCATTTT.